The present T cell receptor beta chain was sequenced within a study of CD8 T cells in Susac syndrome. Random hexamers were used to reverse transcribe the RNA input (about 0.45 to 1 ug). Amplification of TCR beta CDR3 by immunoSEQ multiplex PCR spanned 54 Vbeta and 13 Jbeta. Each CDR3 protein is one row after TCRdb ran MiXCR on the immunoSEQ multiplex PCR reads. Here the sample spans about 150,000 distinct CDR3 sequences, just under 97% being singletons. Multiple sclerosis controls were treatment-naive patients with stable or active relapsing-remitting disease. Bulk CD8+ and CD4+ cells came from magnetic negative isolation; CD8+ TEMRA by FACS. Trimming took off 0 bases at V and 5 bases at J, with 22 bases between the two ends. There are 18 residues in the CDR3. The germline V gene has CDR1 LNHNV and CDR2 YYDKDF (reference sequence).

This receptor was identified in a human donor with multiple sclerosis. V usage is TRBV15 and J usage is TRBJ2-5; a possible D gene is TRBD2 (6 bases). The sequenced sample consisted of CD8+ T cells from PBMCs. The CDR3 coding sequence is TGTGCCACCAGCAGAGATATGGCTGGCGGGGTAGCCAGGGAGACCCAGTACTTC. Translated: CATSRDMAGGVARETQYF.